Below, 23 T cell receptor beta chains from the same sample are listed, as sequenced in a study of cytomegalovirus exposure and HLA in healthy donors. With 60 Vbeta and 13 Jbeta primers, the PCR was carried out. Clones were read by immunoSEQ multiplex PCR, and TCRdb kept only the in-frame ones, dropping some. This sample has under 150,000 clones, with 82% found just once. Material for sequencing was PBMCs. Receptor source: a male donor in good health and CMV-seropositive.

V gene TRBV9 combines with J gene TRBJ1-2; the D is unclear. CDR1 is SGDLS and CDR2 is YYNGEE in the germline V gene. V lost 2 bases to trimming and J lost 1 base, with 6 bases between them. The CDR3 has 13 residues. In DNA, the CDR3 is TGTGCCAGCAGCGTTCGAGATAACTATGGCTACACCTTC. This gives the protein CASSVRDNYGYTF.

This rearrangement joins TRBV19 to TRBJ1-5; D might be TRBD1 (6 bases). CDR3 length: 18 residues. The germline gives CDR1 LNHDA, CDR2 SQIVND (reference sequence). V was shortened by 6 bases and J by 7 bases, with 28 bases between the two germline ends. The CDR3 nucleotides are TGTGCCAGTAGCTTATACTCCGGGAAAGGGGGGGCCGGGCAGCCCCAGCATTTT. Its translation is CASSLYSGKGGAGQPQHF.

The chain has TRBV7-2 and TRBJ2-2; 9 bases line up with TRBD1. Trimming cost V 1 base and J 5 bases; bases outside gene matches: 2. CDR1 SGHTA and CDR2 FQGNSA come from the germline V gene. The CDR3 has 15 amino acids. Written as DNA, the CDR3 is TGTGCCAGCAGCTTAGGACAGGGGGGAACCGGGGAGCTGTTTTTT. Translated: CASSLGQGGTGELFF. Drawing the rest from reference TRBV7-2 and TRBJ2-2, the complete variable domain is GAGVSQSPSNKVTEKGKDVELRCDPISGHTALYWYRQSLGQGLEFLIYFQGNSAPDKSGLPSDRFSAERTGGSVSTLTIQRTQQEDSAVYLCASSLGQGGTGELFFGEGSRLTVL.

V gene TRBV7-3 combines with J gene TRBJ2-3, with TRBD2 matching over 13 bases. Germline CDR1 reads SGHTA; CDR2 reads FQGTGA. V gave up 10 bases and J gave up 3 bases; unmatched junction bases: 7. This CDR3 contains 15 residues. The chain's CDR3 is CATMGLAGSTDTQYF. CDR3 in DNA: TGTGCCACTATGGGACTAGCGGGAAGTACAGATACGCAGTATTTT.

This clone occurred once. The rearrangement uses TRBV6-6 and TRBJ1-4, with 10 nucleotides matching TRBD1. J gave up 8 bases and V 2 bases, and 5 bases lay outside the gene matches. CDR3 size: 15 residues. The germline V gene has CDR1 MNHNY and CDR2 SVGAGI (reference sequence). The CDR3 coding sequence is TGTGCCAGCAGTTACCGGGACAGGGGTTTCGAAAAACTGTTTTTT. Encoded protein: CASSYRDRGFEKLFF.

The chain links TRBV7-3 to TRBJ2-5; 7 bases match TRBD2. Germline V gives CDR1 SGHTA, CDR2 FQGTGA. V lost 5 bases, J lost 4 bases, and 7 bases stayed unmatched. CDR3 length: 14 amino acids. The CDR3 nucleotides read TGTGCCAGCAGCCCTATAGGCGGGAGAGAGACCCAGTACTTC. Protein sequence: CASSPIGGRETQYF.

The V call is TRBV7-2, the J call TRBJ2-7, with a tentative D call TRBD2 (5 bases). V gave up 1 base and J gave up 7 bases, with 20 bases separating them. This CDR3 spans 16 amino acids. Germline V lookup: CDR1 SGHTA, CDR2 FQGNSA. CDR3 coding DNA: TGTGCCAGCAGCTTAGGTATACTAGGCCAGAGGGAGGAGCAGTACTTC. Translating it yields CASSLGILGQREEQYF. The variable domain in full, completed from reference TRBV7-2 and TRBJ2-7, reads GAGVSQSPSNKVTEKGKDVELRCDPISGHTALYWYRQSLGQGLEFLIYFQGNSAPDKSGLPSDRFSAERTGGSVSTLTIQRTQQEDSAVYLCASSLGILGQREEQYFGPGTRLTVT.

In this sample, this clone turned up a few times. V usage is TRBV28 and J usage is TRBJ1-2; D might be TRBD1 (6 bases). Trimming stripped 5 bases from V and 5 bases from J, with 9 bases between. The CDR3 is made up of 12 amino acids. Germline CDR1 MDHEN, CDR2 SYDVKM. The CDR3 protein is CASSVQGYGYTF. The CDR3 DNA sequence: TGTGCCAGCAGTGTACAGGGATATGGCTACACCTTC.

The CDR3 protein is CASKEGDTLHEQYF. In nucleotides, the CDR3 is TGTGCCAGCAAGGAAGGGGACACCCTTCACGAGCAGTACTTC. The rearrangement uses TRBV2 and TRBJ2-7; D possibly corresponds to TRBD1 (6 bases). Germline loops: CDR1 SNHLY, CDR2 FYNNEI. V was pared by 7 bases and J by 5 bases, with 18 bases between. The CDR3 has 14 residues.

This chain connects TRBV28 to TRBJ1-5; tentative D call: TRBD1 (5 bases). From germline, CDR1 is MDHEN and CDR2 SYDVKM. V was trimmed by 2 bases and J by 3 bases, leaving 17 bases between them. The length of the CDR3 is 17 residues. CDR3 sequence reads: CASSLEPHRGPNQPQHF. CDR3 sequence (DNA): TGTGCCAGCAGTTTAGAGCCCCATAGGGGCCCCAATCAGCCCCAGCATTTT. Full variable domain (remainder filled in from reference TRBV28 and TRBJ1-5): DVKVTQSSRYLVKRTGEKVFLECVQDMDHENMFWYRQDPGLGLRLIYFSYDVKMKEKGDIPEGYSVSREKKERFSLILESASTNQTSMYLCASSLEPHRGPNQPQHFGDGTRLSIL.

This chain connects TRBV12-5 to TRBJ2-1; D is possibly TRBD2 (6 bases). Germline V CDR1 and CDR2: LGHNT, FRNRAP. The ends were cut back, 2 bases at V and 9 bases at J, with 11 bases in the middle. This CDR3 has 13 amino acids. The CDR3 DNA follows: TGTGCTAGTGGTTTGCCCGGGACTGGTGAGCAGTTCTTC. Protein product: CASGLPGTGEQFF.

The V gene is TRBV7-9, the J gene TRBJ2-1, with 7 bases that match TRBD2. Losses at the gene ends were 5 bases for V and 2 bases for J; bases not matched to a gene: 12. The CDR3 extends over 17 amino acids. Germline assignment: CDR1 SEHNR and CDR2 FQNEAQ (reference sequence). The CDR3 spells CASSPKGGQGPYNEQFF. CDR3 bases: TGTGCCAGCAGCCCCAAGGGAGGGCAGGGACCCTACAATGAGCAGTTCTTC.

This clone was detected only a few times. The chain joins TRBV18 to TRBJ2-5; 7 nucleotides align to TRBD1. The CDR3 sequence is 14 residues long. Trimming took 6 bases from V and 5 from J; bases not matched to a gene: 9. CDR1 and CDR2 from the germline V gene are KGHSH and LQKENI. CDR3: CASSSTGRLETQYF. DNA of the CDR3: TGTGCCAGCTCGTCGACAGGGCGGTTGGAGACCCAGTACTTC.

V is TRBV5-1 and J is TRBJ1-4, with 7 bases lining up with TRBD1. With V trimmed by 0 bases and J by 2 bases, 4 bases remained unmatched. The CDR3 runs to 16 residues. CDR1 SGHRS and CDR2 YFSETQ come from the germline V gene. CDR3 DNA sequence: TGCGCCAGCAGCTTGGGCAGGGGGGTGACTAATGAAAAACTGTTTTTT. It encodes CASSLGRGVTNEKLFF.

As regards this clone: A read error may account for a junction end that differs from germline. The chain is built from TRBV7-9 and TRBJ2-4; 7 nucleotides align to TRBD2. Germline CDR1 and CDR2: SEHNR and FQNEAQ (reference sequence). This CDR3 is built from 15 residues. The CDR3 region is CASSLVGEGGFRAEF. The CDR3 DNA is TGTGCCAGCAGCTTAGTTGGGGAGGGCGGGTTTAGGGCCGAGTTC.

The V and J genes are TRBV5-1 and TRBJ2-3; no definite D call. The V end lost 5 bases, the J end lost 0 bases, and 4 bases lay between the germline ends. The CDR3 is made up of 12 amino acids. CDR1 is SGHRS and CDR2 is YFSETQ in the germline V gene. In nucleotides, the CDR3 is TGCGCCAGCAGTATCAGCACAGATACGCAGTATTTT. Translation: CASSISTDTQYF. Variable domain in full (rest from reference TRBV5-1 and TRBJ2-3): KAGVTQTPRYLIKTRGQQVTLSCSPISGHRSVSWYQQTPGQGLQFLFEYFSETQRNKGNFPGRFSGRQFSNSRSEMNVSTLELGDSALYLCASSISTDTQYFGPGTRLTVL.

The count of this clone is one. The CDR3 DNA sequence: TGCGCCAGCAGCCTAGGGACAGGGGGTTGGACAGATACGCAGTATTTT. Its protein is CASSLGTGGWTDTQYF. The chain uses TRBV5-1 and TRBJ2-3; the match to TRBD1 covers 11 bases. Looked up from germline, CDR1 is SGHRS and CDR2 is YFSETQ. The CDR3 is 16 amino acids. With V trimmed by 4 bases and J by 3 bases, 7 bases remained unmatched.

This clone was picked up a small number of times. The rearrangement links TRBV9 to TRBJ2-7, with TRBD2 as a possible D gene (5 bases). The CDR3 has 15 residues. CDR1 is SGDLS, CDR2 YYNGEE, per germline. The V gene lost 1 base and the J gene lost 4 bases, with 15 bases spanning the gap. The CDR3 sequence is CASSVSVASQYEQYF. CDR3 bases: TGTGCCAGCAGCGTAAGCGTAGCGAGTCAATACGAGCAGTACTTC.

The CDR3 nucleotides read TGCGCCAGCAGCCAGAATCGAGACAGCTATGGCTACACCTTC. It codes for CASSQNRDSYGYTF. The J gene is TRBJ1-2, the V gene TRBV4-3, with D perhaps TRBD1 (5 bases). Germline values: CDR1 LGHNA, CDR2 YSLEER. The CDR3 extends over 14 amino acids. The V and J ends lost 3 bases and 4 bases respectively, with 12 bases between them.

The chain carries TRBV2 and TRBJ1-2, with D hard to call. Germline V gene lookup returns CDR1 SNHLY and CDR2 FYNNEI. The CDR3 totals 12 residues. Trimming shortened V by 6 bases and J by 5 bases, and 10 bases separated the two germline ends. CDR3 residues: CASREQSYGYTF. The CDR3 DNA reads TGTGCCAGCAGAGAACAGTCTTATGGCTACACCTTC.

This chain connects TRBV7-8 to TRBJ2-3, with TRBD1 matching 9 bases. This CDR3 spans 14 amino acids. Trimming took 6 bases from V and 7 from J; bases not matched to a gene: 8. CDR1 and CDR2 from the germline V gene are SGHVS and FQNEAQ. The CDR3 region is CASSRRDREHTQYF. As DNA, the CDR3 is TGTGCCAGCAGTCGCCGGGACAGGGAGCATACGCAGTATTTT.

The rearrangement joins TRBV4-3 to TRBJ1-1; the match to TRBD1 covers 7 bases. The CDR3 has 15 amino acids. Germline V CDR1 and CDR2: LGHNA, YSLEER. V dropped 0 bases and J dropped 0; count of bases not matched to a gene: 1. The CDR3 reads CASSQDRGMNTEAFF. The CDR3, as DNA: TGCGCCAGCAGCCAAGACAGGGGGATGAACACTGAAGCTTTCTTT.

The genes are TRBV14 and TRBJ1-1; D is possibly TRBD1 (6 bases). V was trimmed by 7 bases and J by 4 bases, leaving 19 bases between them. Germline V gives CDR1 SGHDN, CDR2 FVKESK. The CDR3 runs to 15 residues. The chain's CDR3 is CASTRTEIIGTEAFF. Written as DNA, the CDR3 is TGTGCCAGCACCCGGACAGAAATTATCGGCACTGAAGCTTTCTTT.